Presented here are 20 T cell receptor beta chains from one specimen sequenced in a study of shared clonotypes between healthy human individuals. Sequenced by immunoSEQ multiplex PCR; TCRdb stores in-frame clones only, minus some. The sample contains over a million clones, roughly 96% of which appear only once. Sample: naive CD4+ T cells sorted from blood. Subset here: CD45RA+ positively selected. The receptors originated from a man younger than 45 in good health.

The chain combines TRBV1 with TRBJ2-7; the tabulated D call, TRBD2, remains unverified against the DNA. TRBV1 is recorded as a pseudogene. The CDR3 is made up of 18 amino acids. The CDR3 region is CTSSPREVTSGRPYEQYF. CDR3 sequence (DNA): TGCACCAGCAGCCCCCGGGAGGTCACTAGCGGGAGACCTTACGAGCAGTACTTC.

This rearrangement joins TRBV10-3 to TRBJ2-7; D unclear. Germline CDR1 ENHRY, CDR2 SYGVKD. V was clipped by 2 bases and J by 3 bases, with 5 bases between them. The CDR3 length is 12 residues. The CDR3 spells CAISETNYEQYF. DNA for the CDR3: TGTGCCATCAGTGAGACCAACTACGAGCAGTACTTC.

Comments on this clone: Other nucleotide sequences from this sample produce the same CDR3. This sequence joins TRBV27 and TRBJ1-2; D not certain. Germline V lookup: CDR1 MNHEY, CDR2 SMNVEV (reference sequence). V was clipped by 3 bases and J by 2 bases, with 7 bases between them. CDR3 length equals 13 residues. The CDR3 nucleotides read TGTGCCAGCAGTTTTGGGAGGAACTATGGCTACACCTTC. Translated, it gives CASSFGRNYGYTF.

CDR3 nucleotides: TGTGCCAGCAGCCCGGCCGTCGGACATGGACGCGAGCAGTACTTC. Translated: CASSPAVGHGREQYF. The chain uses TRBV5-5 and TRBJ2-7; D might be TRBD1 (5 bases). The V gene lost 4 bases and the J gene lost 6 bases, with 20 bases spanning the gap. Germline V gene lookup returns CDR1 SGHKS and CDR2 YYEKEE (reference sequence). The CDR3 length is 15 residues.

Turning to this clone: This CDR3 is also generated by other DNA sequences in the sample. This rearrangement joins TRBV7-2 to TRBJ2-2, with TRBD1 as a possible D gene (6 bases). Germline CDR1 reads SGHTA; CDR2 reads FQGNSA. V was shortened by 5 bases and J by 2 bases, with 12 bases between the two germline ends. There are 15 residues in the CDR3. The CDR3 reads CASSPDRRNTGELFF. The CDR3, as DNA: TGTGCCAGCAGCCCCGACAGGAGAAACACCGGGGAGCTGTTTTTT.

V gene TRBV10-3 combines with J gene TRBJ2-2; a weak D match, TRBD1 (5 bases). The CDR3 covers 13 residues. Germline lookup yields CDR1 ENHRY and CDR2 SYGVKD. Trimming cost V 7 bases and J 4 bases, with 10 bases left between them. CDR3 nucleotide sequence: TGTGCCATCAATCGACAGAGCACCGGGGAGCTGTTTTTT. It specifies CAINRQSTGELFF.

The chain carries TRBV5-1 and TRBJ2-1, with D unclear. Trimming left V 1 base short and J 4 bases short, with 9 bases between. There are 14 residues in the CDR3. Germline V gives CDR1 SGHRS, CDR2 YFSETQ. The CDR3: CASSLRPPYNEQFF. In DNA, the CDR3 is TGCGCCAGCAGCTTGCGTCCTCCATACAATGAGCAGTTCTTC.

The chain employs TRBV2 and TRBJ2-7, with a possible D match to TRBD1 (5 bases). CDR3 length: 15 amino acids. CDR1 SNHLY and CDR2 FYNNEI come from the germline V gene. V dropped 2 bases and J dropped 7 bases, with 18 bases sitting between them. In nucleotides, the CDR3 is TGTGCCAGCAGTGAAACTCTAGGGGCGGCCGGGGAGCAGTACTTC. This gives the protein CASSETLGAAGEQYF.

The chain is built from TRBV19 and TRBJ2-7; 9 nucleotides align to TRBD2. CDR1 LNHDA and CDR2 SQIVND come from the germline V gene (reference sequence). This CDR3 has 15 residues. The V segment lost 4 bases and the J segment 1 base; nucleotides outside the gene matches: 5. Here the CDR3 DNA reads TGTGCCAGTAGTAGTGTCAGCGGGGGGTCCTACGAGCAGTACTTC. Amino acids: CASSSVSGGSYEQYF.

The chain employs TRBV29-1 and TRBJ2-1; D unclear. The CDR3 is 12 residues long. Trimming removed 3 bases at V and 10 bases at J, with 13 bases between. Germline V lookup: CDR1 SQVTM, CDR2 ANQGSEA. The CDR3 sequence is CSVDSLRWEQFF. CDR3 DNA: TGCAGCGTTGATTCCCTTCGATGGGAGCAGTTCTTC.

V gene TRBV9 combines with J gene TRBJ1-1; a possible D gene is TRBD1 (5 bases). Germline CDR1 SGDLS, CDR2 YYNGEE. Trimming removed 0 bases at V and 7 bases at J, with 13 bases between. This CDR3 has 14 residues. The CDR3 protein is CASSVDAGLGEAFF. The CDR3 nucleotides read TGTGCCAGCAGCGTAGACGCAGGGTTAGGTGAAGCTTTCTTT.

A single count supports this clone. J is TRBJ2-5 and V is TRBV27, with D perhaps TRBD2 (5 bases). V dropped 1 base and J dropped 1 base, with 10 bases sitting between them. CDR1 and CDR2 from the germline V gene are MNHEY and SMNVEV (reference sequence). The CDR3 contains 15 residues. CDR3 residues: CASSLFSGIQETQYF. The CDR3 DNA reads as TGTGCCAGCAGTTTATTCTCGGGGATCCAAGAGACCCAGTACTTC.

CDR3 sequence: CASSLPSRSEQFF. CDR3 bases: TGTGCCAGCAGCTTACCGTCTCGTTCTGAGCAGTTCTTC. V usage is TRBV7-3 and J usage is TRBJ2-1; D not certain. The ends were cut back, 2 bases at V and 9 bases at J, with 11 bases in the middle. CDR1 and CDR2 (germline): SGHTA, FQGTGA. The CDR3 covers 13 residues.

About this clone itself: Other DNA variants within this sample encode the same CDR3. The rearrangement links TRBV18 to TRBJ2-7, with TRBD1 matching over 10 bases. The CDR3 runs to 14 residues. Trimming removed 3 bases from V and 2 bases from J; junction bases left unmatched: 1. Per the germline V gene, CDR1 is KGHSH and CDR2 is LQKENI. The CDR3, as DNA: TGTGCCAGCTCACCGGGACAGGGGCCCTACGAGCAGTACTTC. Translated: CASSPGQGPYEQYF.

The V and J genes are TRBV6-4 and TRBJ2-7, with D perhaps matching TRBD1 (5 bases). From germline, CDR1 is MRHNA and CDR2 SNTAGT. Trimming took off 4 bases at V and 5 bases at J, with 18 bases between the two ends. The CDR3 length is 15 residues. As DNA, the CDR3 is TGTGCCAGCAGTGTAGGCGGACACCCAAGGAACGAGCAGTACTTC. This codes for CASSVGGHPRNEQYF.

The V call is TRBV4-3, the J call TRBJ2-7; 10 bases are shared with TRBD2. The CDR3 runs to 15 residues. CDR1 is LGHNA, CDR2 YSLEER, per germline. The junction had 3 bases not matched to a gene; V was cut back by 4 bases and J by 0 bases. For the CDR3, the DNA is TGCGCCAGCAGCCTAGCGGGAGGACCCTCCTACGAGCAGTACTTC. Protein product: CASSLAGGPSYEQYF.

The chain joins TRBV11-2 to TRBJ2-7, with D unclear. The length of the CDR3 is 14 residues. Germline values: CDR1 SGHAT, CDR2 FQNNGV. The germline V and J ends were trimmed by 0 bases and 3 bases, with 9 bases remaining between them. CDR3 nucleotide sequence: TGTGCCAGCAGCTTAGAGCGAGCGAGCTACGAGCAGTACTTC. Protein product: CASSLERASYEQYF. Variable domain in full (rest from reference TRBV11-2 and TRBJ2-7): EAGVAQSPRYKIIEKRQSVAFWCNPISGHATLYWYQQILGQGPKLLIQFQNNGVVDDSQLPKDRFSAERLKGVDSTLKIQPAKLEDSAVYLCASSLERASYEQYFGPGTRLTVT.

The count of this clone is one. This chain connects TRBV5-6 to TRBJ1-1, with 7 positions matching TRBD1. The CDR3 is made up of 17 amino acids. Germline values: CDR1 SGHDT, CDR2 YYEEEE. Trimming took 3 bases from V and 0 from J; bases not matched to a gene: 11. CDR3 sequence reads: CASSSGDSGRMNTEAFF. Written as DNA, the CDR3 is TGTGCCAGCAGCTCCGGGGACAGCGGGAGGATGAACACTGAAGCTTTCTTT.

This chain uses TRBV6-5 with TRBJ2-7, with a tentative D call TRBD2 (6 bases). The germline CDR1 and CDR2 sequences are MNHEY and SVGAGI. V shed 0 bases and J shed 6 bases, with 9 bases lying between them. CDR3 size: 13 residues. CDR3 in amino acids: CASSYSIGGEQYF. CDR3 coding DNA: TGTGCCAGCAGTTACTCGATCGGGGGCGAGCAGTACTTC.

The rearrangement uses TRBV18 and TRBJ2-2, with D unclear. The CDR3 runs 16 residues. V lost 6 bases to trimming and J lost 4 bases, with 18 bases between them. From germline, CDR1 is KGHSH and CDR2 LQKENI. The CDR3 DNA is TGTGCCAGCTCTCGCCGGGCAGAGGAAATCACCGGGGAGCTGTTTTTT. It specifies CASSRRAEEITGELFF. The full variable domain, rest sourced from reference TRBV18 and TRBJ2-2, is NAGVMQNPRHLVRRRGQEARLRCSPMKGHSHVYWYRQLPEEGLKFMVYLQKENIIDESGMPKERFSAEFPKEGPSILRIQQVVRGDSAAYFCASSRRAEEITGELFFGEGSRLTVL.